Listed below are T cell receptor beta chains from one sample, sequenced in a study of blood T cell repertoires in COVID-19. Libraries were prepared by immunoSEQ multiplex PCR; TCRdb keeps only in-frame clonotypes and omits some of them. The table shows 55,000 to 80,000 clones, with 74% occurring only once. Sequenced sample: peripheral blood. These receptors were collected from a woman older than 75 with acute or convalescent COVID-19. Each CDR3 is given without its conserved first and last residue.

>TRBV3-1/TRBV3-2|TRBJ1-1
ASRPAGGNTEAF
>TRBV7-3|TRBJ1-1
ASSSVSGTEAF
>TRBV29-1|TRBJ2-7
SVEDLNPRGTYEQY
>TRBV28|TRBJ2-7
ASSEKPGGTEQY
>TRBV19|TRBJ1-6
ASSIRQSNSPLH
>TRBV5-6|TRBJ1-1
ASSGGRGTEAF
>TRBV7-2|TRBJ2-7
ASSPLLAGAPYEQY
>TRBV24-1|TRBJ2-1
ATSLHGTSGPNEQF
>TRBV30|TRBJ2-6
ASKSGSGANVLT
>TRBV18|TRBJ1-2
ASSPRSDGDRNGYT
>TRBV14|TRBJ1-3
ASAKRGAGNTIY
>TRBV11-2|TRBJ1-1
ASSQGLKAF
>TRBV19|TRBJ1-4
ASSITGQNEKLF
>TRBV2|TRBJ2-5
ASRLAGGLQETQY
>TRBV5-6|TRBJ2-3
ASRRQGADTQY
>TRBV24-1|TRBJ2-1
ATSEHRGLEYNEQF
>TRBV29-1|TRBJ2-1
SASRGRLAGVRGISEQF
>TRBV6-5|TRBJ1-2
ASQRQGNRGYT
>TRBV5-1|TRBJ2-5
ASSLDQTRSETQY
>TRBV2|TRBJ1-4
ASSDRRGQEKLF
>TRBV21-1|TRBJ2-3
ASSNGTSGTDTQY
>TRBV7-2|TRBJ2-7
ASSLQGQALYEQY
>TRBV30|TRBJ2-1
AWSVRTNNEQF
>TRBV15|TRBJ1-4
ATSRDRGLSNEKLF
>TRBV5-6|TRBJ2-3
ASSWDTTDTQY
>TRBV25-1|TRBJ1-6
ASRPQGGENSPLH
>TRBV12-3/TRBV12-4|TRBJ2-7
ASSLSWDWQY
>TRBV7-2|TRBJ2-2
ASSLRGGVNTGELF
>TRBV27|TRBJ1-1
ASSTGQQVAMNTEAF
>TRBV5-1|TRBJ2-1
ASSSRTGNNEQF
>TRBV7-2|TRBJ2-2
ASSLGSGRDGELF
>TRBV4-1|TRBJ1-2
ASSHFTTGANYGYT
>TRBV24-1|TRBJ2-5
ATSDLQGVGQETQY
>TRBV28|TRBJ2-7
ASRTGGWGNEQY
>TRBV7-6|TRBJ2-3
ASSLLTSGRLNTQY
>TRBV6-4|TRBJ2-7
ASSPDRGAGEQY
>TRBV6-5|TRBJ2-7
ASSRLVTYEQY
>TRBV6-5|TRBJ2-5
ASSYERPSGFQGEY
>TRBV7-6|TRBJ1-6
ASSLQTGYNSPLH
>TRBV27|TRBJ2-1
ASSLSTAGAQF
>TRBV18|TRBJ2-7
ASSPPTGSYEQY
>TRBV9|TRBJ2-1
ASSVATSGYNEQF
>TRBV7-9|TRBJ2-7
ATRPESGVYEQY
>TRBV19|TRBJ2-7
ASKRASGGASWEQY
>TRBV5-1|TRBJ2-7
ASSWETGVYEQY
>TRBV9|TRBJ1-3
ASSVPDLAGNTIY
>TRBV19|TRBJ1-5
ASRISGEWQPQH
>TRBV28|TRBJ1-4
ASTQGGLDEKLF
>TRBV28|TRBJ1-5
ASRRQETSNQPQH
>TRBV5-8|TRBJ2-5
ASSSWGGAGLETQY
>TRBV9|TRBJ2-6
ASSPQAGGPWGANVLT
>TRBV6-5|TRBJ2-7
ASSFDGGMGQY
>TRBV11-3|TRBJ2-3
ASSLGTSGLTDTQY
>TRBV5-1|TRBJ2-6
ASSFEGSGANVLT
>TRBV28|TRBJ1-1
ASTGRENTEAF
>TRBV11-2|TRBJ2-5
ASSVTGTSGRYQETQY
>TRBV28|TRBJ2-7
ASMPGGDSSYEQY
>TRBV7-8|TRBJ2-7
ASSLGTSGRGAREQY
>TRBV7-9|TRBJ1-6
ASSLVLGDSPLH
>TRBV2|TRBJ2-2
ASDSGTGGSGELF